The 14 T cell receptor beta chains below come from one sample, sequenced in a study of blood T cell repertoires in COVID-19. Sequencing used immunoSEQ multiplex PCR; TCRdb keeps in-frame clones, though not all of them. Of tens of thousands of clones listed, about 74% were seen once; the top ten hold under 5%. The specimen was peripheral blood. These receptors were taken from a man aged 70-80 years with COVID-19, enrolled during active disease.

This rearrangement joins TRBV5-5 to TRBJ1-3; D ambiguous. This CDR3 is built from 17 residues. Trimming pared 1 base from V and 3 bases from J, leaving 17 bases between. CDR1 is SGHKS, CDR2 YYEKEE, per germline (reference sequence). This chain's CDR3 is CASSLRPQVNYGNTIYF. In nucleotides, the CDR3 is TGTGCCAGCAGCTTGAGGCCCCAGGTGAATTATGGAAACACCATATATTTT.

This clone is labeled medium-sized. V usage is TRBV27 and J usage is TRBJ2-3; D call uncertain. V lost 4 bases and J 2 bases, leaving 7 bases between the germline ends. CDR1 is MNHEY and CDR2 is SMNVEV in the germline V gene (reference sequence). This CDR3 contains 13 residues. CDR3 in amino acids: CASSSTATDTQYF. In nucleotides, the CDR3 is TGTGCCAGCAGTTCTACAGCCACAGATACGCAGTATTTT.

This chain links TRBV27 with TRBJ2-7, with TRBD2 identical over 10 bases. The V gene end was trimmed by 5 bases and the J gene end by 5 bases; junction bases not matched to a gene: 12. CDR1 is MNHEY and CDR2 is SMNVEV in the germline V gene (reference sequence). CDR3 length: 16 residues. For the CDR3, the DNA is TGTGCCAGCAGTCCTGGGCCTAGCGGGAGTTTTCACGAGCAGTACTTC. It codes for CASSPGPSGSFHEQYF.

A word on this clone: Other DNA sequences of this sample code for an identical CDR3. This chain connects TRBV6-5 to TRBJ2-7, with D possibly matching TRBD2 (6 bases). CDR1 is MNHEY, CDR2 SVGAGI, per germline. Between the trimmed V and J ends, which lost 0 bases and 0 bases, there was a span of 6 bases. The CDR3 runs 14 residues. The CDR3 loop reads CASSYSEGSYEQYF. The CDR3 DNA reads TGTGCCAGCAGTTACTCGGAGGGCTCCTACGAGCAGTACTTC.

The CDR3 sequence: CALDRGFGQPQHF. The CDR3 DNA sequence: TGTGCCTTGGACAGGGGGTTTGGACAGCCCCAGCATTTT. This chain uses TRBV30 with TRBJ1-5, with TRBD1 matching 10 bases. V shed 7 bases and J 7 bases; nucleotides not matched to a gene: 7. The CDR3 loop spans 13 amino acids. Germline assignment: CDR1 GTSNPN and CDR2 SVGIG (reference sequence).

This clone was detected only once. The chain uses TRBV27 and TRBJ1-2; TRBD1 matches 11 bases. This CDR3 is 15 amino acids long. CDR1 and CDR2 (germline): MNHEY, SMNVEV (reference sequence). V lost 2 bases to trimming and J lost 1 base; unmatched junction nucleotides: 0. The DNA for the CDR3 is TGTGCCAGCAGTTTAGGGACAGGGGGTAACTATGGCTACACCTTC. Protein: CASSLGTGGNYGYTF.

The CDR3 sequence: CASEKGAGGGYTF. The CDR3 bases are TGTGCCAGCGAAAAGGGGGCAGGGGGTGGCTACACCTTC. The chain employs TRBV7-2 and TRBJ1-2, with 7 bases that match TRBD1. CDR1 and CDR2 (germline): SGHTA, FQGNSA. CDR3 length: 13 amino acids. V dropped 8 bases and J dropped 7; count of bases not matched to a gene: 10.

CDR3 in DNA: TGTGCCAGCAGTTCCGACATGTTTTCTAACTATGGCTACACCTTC. This gives the protein CASSSDMFSNYGYTF. The J gene is TRBJ1-2, the V gene TRBV27; D ambiguous. V was clipped by 4 bases and J by 0 bases, with 12 bases between them. Germline lookup yields CDR1 MNHEY and CDR2 SMNVEV (reference sequence). The CDR3 is made up of 15 amino acids.

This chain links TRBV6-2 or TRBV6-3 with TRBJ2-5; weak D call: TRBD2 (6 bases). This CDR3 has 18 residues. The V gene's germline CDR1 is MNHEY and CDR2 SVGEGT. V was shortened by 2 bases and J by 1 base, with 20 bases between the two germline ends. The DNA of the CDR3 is TGTGCCAGCAGTTACCCATTGGAGGGTACAGGCTCCCAAGAGACCCAGTACTTC. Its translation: CASSYPLEGTGSQETQYF.

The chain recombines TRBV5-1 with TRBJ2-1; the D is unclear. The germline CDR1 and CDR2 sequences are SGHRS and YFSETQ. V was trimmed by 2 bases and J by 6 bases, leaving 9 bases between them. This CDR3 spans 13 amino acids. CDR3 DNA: TGCGCCAGCAGCTTAGCTAGTATCAATGAGCAGTTCTTC. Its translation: CASSLASINEQFF. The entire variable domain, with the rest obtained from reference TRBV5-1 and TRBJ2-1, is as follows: KAGVTQTPRYLIKTRGQQVTLSCSPISGHRSVSWYQQTPGQGLQFLFEYFSETQRNKGNFPGRFSGRQFSNSRSEMNVSTLELGDSALYLCASSLASINEQFFGPGTRLTVL.

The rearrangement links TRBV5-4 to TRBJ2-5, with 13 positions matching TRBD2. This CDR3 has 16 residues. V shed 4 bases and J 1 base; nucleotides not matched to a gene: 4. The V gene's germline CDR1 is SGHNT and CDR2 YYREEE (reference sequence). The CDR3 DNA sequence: TGTGCCAGCAGCCTAGGACTAGCGGGAGCCCAAGAGACCCAGTACTTC. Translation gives CASSLGLAGAQETQYF.

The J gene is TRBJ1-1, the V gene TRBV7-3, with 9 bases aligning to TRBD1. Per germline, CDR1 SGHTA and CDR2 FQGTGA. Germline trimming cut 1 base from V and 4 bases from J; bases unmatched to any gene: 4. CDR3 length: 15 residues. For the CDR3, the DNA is TGTGCCAGCAGCTTAAAGGGGGACAGGGTCACTGAAGCTTTCTTT. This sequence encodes CASSLKGDRVTEAFF.

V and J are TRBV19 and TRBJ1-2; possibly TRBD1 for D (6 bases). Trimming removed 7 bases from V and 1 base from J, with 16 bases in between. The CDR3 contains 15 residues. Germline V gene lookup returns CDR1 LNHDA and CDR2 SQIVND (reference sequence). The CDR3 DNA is TGTGCCAGTACCTCACAGGGAGTTGGTAACTATGGCTACACCTTC. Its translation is CASTSQGVGNYGYTF.

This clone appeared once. CDR3 coding DNA: TGTGCCATCAGTGAGGCAGCGGGAGTCGCAGATACGCAGTATTTT. It translates to CAISEAAGVADTQYF. The chain is built from TRBV10-3 and TRBJ2-3, with 8 nucleotides matching TRBD2. Germline loops: CDR1 ENHRY, CDR2 SYGVKD. Germline trimming cut 2 bases from V and 4 bases from J; bases unmatched to any gene: 5. The CDR3 extends over 15 amino acids.